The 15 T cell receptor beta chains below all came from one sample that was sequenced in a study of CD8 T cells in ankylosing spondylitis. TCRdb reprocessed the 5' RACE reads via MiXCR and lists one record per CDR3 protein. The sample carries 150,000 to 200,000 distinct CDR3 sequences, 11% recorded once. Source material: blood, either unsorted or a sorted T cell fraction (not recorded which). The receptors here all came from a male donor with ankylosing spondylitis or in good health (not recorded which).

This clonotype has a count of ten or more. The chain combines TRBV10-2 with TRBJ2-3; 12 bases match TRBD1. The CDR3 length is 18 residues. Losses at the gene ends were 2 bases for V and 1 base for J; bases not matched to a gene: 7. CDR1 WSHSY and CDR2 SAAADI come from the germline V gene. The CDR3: CASSETGTGGFRTDTQYF. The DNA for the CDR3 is TGCGCCAGCAGTGAGACGGGGACAGGGGGCTTTCGCACAGATACGCAGTATTTT.

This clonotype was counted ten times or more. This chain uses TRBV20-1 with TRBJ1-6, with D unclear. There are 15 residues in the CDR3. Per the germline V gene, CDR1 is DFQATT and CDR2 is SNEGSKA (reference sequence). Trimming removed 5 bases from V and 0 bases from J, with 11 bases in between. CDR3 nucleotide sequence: TGCAGTGCTTCCAACCGGAGCTCCTATAATTCACCCCTCCACTTT. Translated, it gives CSASNRSSYNSPLHF.

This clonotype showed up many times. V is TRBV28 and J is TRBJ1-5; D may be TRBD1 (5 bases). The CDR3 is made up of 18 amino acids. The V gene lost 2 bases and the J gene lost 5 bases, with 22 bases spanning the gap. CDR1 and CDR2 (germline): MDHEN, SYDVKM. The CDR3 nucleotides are TGTGCCAGCAGTTTAAGCCCGGGGCTGGGGACGTTGGATCAGCCCCAGCATTTT. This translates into CASSLSPGLGTLDQPQHF.

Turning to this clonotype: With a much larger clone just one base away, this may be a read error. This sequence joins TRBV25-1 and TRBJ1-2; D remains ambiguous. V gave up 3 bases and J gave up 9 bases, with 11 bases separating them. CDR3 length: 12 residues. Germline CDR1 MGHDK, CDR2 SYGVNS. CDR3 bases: TGTGCCAGCAGTGACTCGGTATGGAGCTACACCTTC. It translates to CASSDSVWSYTF.

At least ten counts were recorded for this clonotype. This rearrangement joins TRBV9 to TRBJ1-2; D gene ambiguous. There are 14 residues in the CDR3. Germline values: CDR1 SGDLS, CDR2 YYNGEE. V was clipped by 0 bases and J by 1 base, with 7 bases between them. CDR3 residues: CASSVEGLNYGYTF. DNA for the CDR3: TGTGCCAGCAGCGTAGAGGGCCTTAACTATGGCTACACCTTC.

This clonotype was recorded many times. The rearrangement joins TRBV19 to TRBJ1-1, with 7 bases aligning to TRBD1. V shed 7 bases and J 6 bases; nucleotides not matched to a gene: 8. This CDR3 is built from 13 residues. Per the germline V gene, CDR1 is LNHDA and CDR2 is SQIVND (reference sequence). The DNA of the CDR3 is TGTGCCAGTACCCGACAGGGTTCGGCTGAAGCTTTCTTT. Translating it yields CASTRQGSAEAFF.

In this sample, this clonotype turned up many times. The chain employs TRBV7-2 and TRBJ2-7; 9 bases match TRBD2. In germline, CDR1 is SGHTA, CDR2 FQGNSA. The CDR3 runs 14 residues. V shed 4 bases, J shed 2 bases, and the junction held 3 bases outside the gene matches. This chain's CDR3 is CASSSASGAYEQYF. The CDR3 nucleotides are TGTGCCAGCAGCTCGGCTAGCGGGGCCTACGAGCAGTACTTC.

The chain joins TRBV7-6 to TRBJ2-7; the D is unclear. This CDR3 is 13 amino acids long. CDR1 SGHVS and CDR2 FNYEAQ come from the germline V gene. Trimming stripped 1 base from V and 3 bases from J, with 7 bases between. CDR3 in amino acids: CASSLGVLYEQYF. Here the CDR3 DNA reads TGTGCCAGCAGCTTAGGGGTTCTCTACGAGCAGTACTTC.

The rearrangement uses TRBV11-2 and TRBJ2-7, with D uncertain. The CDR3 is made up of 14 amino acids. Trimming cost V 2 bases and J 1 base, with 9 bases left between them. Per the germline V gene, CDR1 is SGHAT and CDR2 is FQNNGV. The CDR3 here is CASSLSGFSYEQYF. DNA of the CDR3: TGTGCCAGCAGCTTATCCGGGTTTTCCTACGAGCAGTACTTC.

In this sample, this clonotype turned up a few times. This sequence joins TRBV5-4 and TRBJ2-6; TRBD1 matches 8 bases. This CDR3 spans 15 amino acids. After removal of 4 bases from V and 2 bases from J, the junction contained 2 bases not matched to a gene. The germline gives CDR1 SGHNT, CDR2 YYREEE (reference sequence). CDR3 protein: CASSPGGPGANVLTF. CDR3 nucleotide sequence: TGTGCCAGCAGCCCAGGGGGCCCTGGGGCCAACGTCCTGACTTTC.

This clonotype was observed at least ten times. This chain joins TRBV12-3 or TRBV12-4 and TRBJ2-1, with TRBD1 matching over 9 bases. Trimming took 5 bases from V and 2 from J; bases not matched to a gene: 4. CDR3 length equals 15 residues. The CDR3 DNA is TGTGCCAGCAGTCCCCGACAGGGGGCCTACAATGAGCAGTTCTTC. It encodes CASSPRQGAYNEQFF.

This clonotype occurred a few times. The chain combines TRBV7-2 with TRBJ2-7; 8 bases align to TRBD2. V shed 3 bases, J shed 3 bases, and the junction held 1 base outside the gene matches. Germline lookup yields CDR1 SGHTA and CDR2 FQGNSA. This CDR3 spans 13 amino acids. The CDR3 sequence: CASSFGGDYEQYF. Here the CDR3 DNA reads TGTGCCAGCAGCTTCGGGGGGGACTACGAGCAGTACTTC.

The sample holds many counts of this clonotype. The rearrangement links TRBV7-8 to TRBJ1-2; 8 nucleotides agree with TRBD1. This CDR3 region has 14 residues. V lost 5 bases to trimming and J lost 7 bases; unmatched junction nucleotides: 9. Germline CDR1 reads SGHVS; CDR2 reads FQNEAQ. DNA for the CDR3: TGTGCCAGCAGCGGACCCGGGACAGGTTCTGGCTACACCTTC. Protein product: CASSGPGTGSGYTF.

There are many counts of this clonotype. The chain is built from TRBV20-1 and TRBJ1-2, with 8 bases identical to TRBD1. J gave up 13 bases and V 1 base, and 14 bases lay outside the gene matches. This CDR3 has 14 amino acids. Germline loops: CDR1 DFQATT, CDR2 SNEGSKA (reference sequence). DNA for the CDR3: TGCAGTGCTAGAGCCTCCGGGACAGGTCGTTGGCTCACCTTC. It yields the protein CSARASGTGRWLTF.

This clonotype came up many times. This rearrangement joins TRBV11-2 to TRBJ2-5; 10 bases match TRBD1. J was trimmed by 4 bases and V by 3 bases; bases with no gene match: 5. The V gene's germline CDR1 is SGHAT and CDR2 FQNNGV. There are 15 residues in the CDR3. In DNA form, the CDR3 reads TGTGCCAGCAGCTTCGGGACAGGGGAAGGAGAGACCCAGTACTTC. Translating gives CASSFGTGEGETQYF.